These T cell receptor beta chains were read from a single sample in a study of blood T cell repertoires in COVID-19. Assay: immunoSEQ multiplex PCR; the TCRdb copy retains only in-frame clones and omits some. Among around 100,000 clones listed, 88% were seen once. The specimen was peripheral blood. Receptors were obtained from a human donor in a cohort sampled during active COVID-19. The CDR3 runs from the conserved cysteine through the conserved F or W. Fields, in order: J gene, clone size, V gene, D gene, CDR3 protein, CDR3 DNA. A D gene is named only where the DNA matches it firmly. Expanded clones get a size class; other rows say once, few or many, or leave the size out.

j_gene: TRBJ2-1
abundance: .
v_gene: TRBV4-2
d_gene: .
CDR3aa: CASSSQTGPSYNEQFF
CDR3nt: TGTGCCAGCAGCTCCCAGACAGGTCCCTCCTACAATGAGCAGTTCTTC

j_gene: TRBJ1-3
abundance: .
v_gene: TRBV11-2
d_gene: .
CDR3aa: CASSHAQGSGNTIYF
CDR3nt: TGTGCCAGCAGCCACGCTCAGGGGTCTGGAAACACCATATATTTT

j_gene: TRBJ2-7
abundance: .
v_gene: TRBV28
d_gene: .
CDR3aa: CASSLGTEPYEQYF
CDR3nt: TGTGCCAGCAGTTTAGGAACAGAGCCCTACGAGCAGTACTTC

j_gene: TRBJ2-3
abundance: .
v_gene: TRBV2
d_gene: .
CDR3aa: CASSVTGPTDTQYF
CDR3nt: TGTGCCAGCAGTGTGACAGGCCCTACAGATACGCAGTATTTT

j_gene: TRBJ1-3
abundance: .
v_gene: TRBV27
d_gene: .
CDR3aa: CASSRAYSGNTIYF
CDR3nt: TGTGCCAGCAGCAGGGCATACTCTGGAAACACCATATATTTT

j_gene: TRBJ2-1
abundance: .
v_gene: TRBV13
d_gene: .
CDR3aa: CASSLEGYEQFF
CDR3nt: TGTGCCAGCAGCTTAGAGGGGTATGAGCAGTTCTTC

j_gene: TRBJ2-3
abundance: .
v_gene: TRBV7-2
d_gene: TRBD1
CDR3aa: CASSPPGGVGTDTQYF
CDR3nt: TGTGCCAGCAGCCCACCAGGGGGCGTCGGCACAGATACGCAGTATTTT

j_gene: TRBJ1-1
abundance: once
v_gene: TRBV29-1
d_gene: .
CDR3aa: CSVGPQDSSFTEAFF
CDR3nt: TGCAGCGTTGGACCCCAGGACAGCTCCTTCACTGAAGCTTTCTTT

j_gene: TRBJ2-7
abundance: .
v_gene: TRBV5-5
d_gene: .
CDR3aa: CASSLGNEQYF
CDR3nt: TGTGCCAGCAGCTTGGGTAACGAGCAGTACTTC

j_gene: TRBJ2-1
abundance: .
v_gene: TRBV11-3
d_gene: TRBD2
CDR3aa: CASSLAGGYNEQFF
CDR3nt: TGTGCCAGCAGCTTAGCGGGAGGGTACAATGAGCAGTTCTTC

j_gene: TRBJ1-1
abundance: few
v_gene: TRBV15
d_gene: TRBD1
CDR3aa: CATSTGVGAEAFF
CDR3nt: TGTGCCACGTCAACAGGGGTGGGGGCCGAAGCTTTCTTT

j_gene: TRBJ2-1
abundance: .
v_gene: TRBV5-1
d_gene: TRBD2
CDR3aa: CASSGLAGLDEQFF
CDR3nt: TGCGCCAGCAGCGGCCTAGCGGGCTTGGATGAGCAGTTCTTC

j_gene: TRBJ2-1
abundance: .
v_gene: TRBV5-1
d_gene: .
CDR3aa: CASSIGTYNEQFF
CDR3nt: TGCGCCAGCAGCATCGGGACCTACAATGAGCAGTTCTTC

j_gene: TRBJ1-5
abundance: .
v_gene: TRBV27
d_gene: TRBD1
CDR3aa: CASSFDRDQPQHF
CDR3nt: TGTGCCAGCAGTTTCGACAGGGATCAGCCCCAGCATTTT

j_gene: TRBJ2-5
abundance: .
v_gene: TRBV7-6
d_gene: TRBD1
CDR3aa: CASSPNRGRKETQYF
CDR3nt: TGTGCCAGCAGTCCAAACAGGGGTAGAAAAGAGACCCAGTACTTC

j_gene: TRBJ2-7
abundance: few
v_gene: TRBV19
d_gene: TRBD2
CDR3aa: CASRGSGRSPYEQYF
CDR3nt: TGTGCCAGTAGGGGAAGCGGGAGATCCCCCTACGAGCAGTACTTC

j_gene: TRBJ1-2
abundance: .
v_gene: TRBV12-3/TRBV12-4
d_gene: .
CDR3aa: CASREAGEGGYTF
CDR3nt: TGTGCCAGCAGAGAGGCGGGGGAAGGCGGCTACACCTTC

j_gene: TRBJ1-1
abundance: .
v_gene: TRBV11-2
d_gene: TRBD1
CDR3aa: CASRPSQSGTGIHAFF
CDR3nt: TGTGCCAGCAGACCCTCCCAGAGTGGGACAGGGATTCACGCTTTCTTT

j_gene: TRBJ2-1
abundance: .
v_gene: TRBV5-6
d_gene: TRBD2
CDR3aa: CASNGGGPYNEQFF
CDR3nt: TGTGCCAGCAACGGGGGGGGACCCTACAATGAGCAGTTCTTC

j_gene: TRBJ2-4
abundance: once
v_gene: TRBV5-1
d_gene: TRBD1
CDR3aa: CASSKPGQLNIQYF
CDR3nt: TGCGCCAGCAGCAAACCGGGACAGCTGAACATTCAGTACTTC

j_gene: TRBJ2-5
abundance: .
v_gene: TRBV27
d_gene: .
CDR3aa: CASSYWATQETQYF
CDR3nt: TGTGCCAGCAGCTACTGGGCGACCCAAGAGACCCAGTACTTC

j_gene: TRBJ2-1
abundance: .
v_gene: TRBV7-6
d_gene: TRBD2
CDR3aa: CASSTPGLAGLNEQFF
CDR3nt: TGTGCCAGCAGCACCCCGGGACTAGCGGGTCTCAATGAGCAGTTCTTC

j_gene: TRBJ2-1
abundance: .
v_gene: TRBV27
d_gene: .
CDR3aa: CASSLFGVQGINEQFF
CDR3nt: TGTGCCAGCAGTTTATTCGGAGTTCAGGGGATTAATGAGCAGTTCTTC

j_gene: TRBJ2-2
abundance: .
v_gene: TRBV19
d_gene: TRBD2
CDR3aa: CASSIGASGRELNTGELFF
CDR3nt: TGTGCCAGTAGTATAGGGGCTAGCGGGAGGGAGTTGAACACCGGGGAGCTGTTTTTT

j_gene: TRBJ2-4
abundance: .
v_gene: TRBV30
d_gene: .
CDR3aa: CAWSLPAKNIQYF
CDR3nt: TGTGCCTGGAGTCTTCCCGCCAAAAACATTCAGTACTTC

j_gene: TRBJ2-7
abundance: once
v_gene: TRBV7-6
d_gene: .
CDR3aa: CASSLTIYEQYF
CDR3nt: TGTGCCAGCAGCTTGACAATCTACGAGCAGTACTTC

j_gene: TRBJ2-1
abundance: .
v_gene: TRBV9
d_gene: .
CDR3aa: CASSVGGFGYNEQFF
CDR3nt: TGTGCCAGCAGCGTAGGCGGGTTCGGCTACAATGAGCAGTTCTTC

j_gene: TRBJ2-1
abundance: .
v_gene: TRBV3-1/TRBV3-2
d_gene: .
CDR3aa: CASSQGDRGGSEQFF
CDR3nt: TGTGCCAGCAGCCAAGGGGATAGGGGGGGAAGCGAGCAGTTCTTC

j_gene: TRBJ2-7
abundance: .
v_gene: TRBV11-2
d_gene: TRBD1
CDR3aa: CASSSGTGAIYEQYF
CDR3nt: TGTGCCAGCAGCTCCGGGACAGGGGCAATCTACGAGCAGTACTTC

j_gene: TRBJ2-1
abundance: .
v_gene: TRBV7-2
d_gene: .
CDR3aa: CASSHGGNEQFF
CDR3nt: TGTGCCAGCAGCCATGGAGGCAATGAGCAGTTCTTC

j_gene: TRBJ2-4
abundance: .
v_gene: TRBV11-2
d_gene: .
CDR3aa: CASSLEGSGSSAKNIQYF
CDR3nt: TGTGCCAGCAGCTTAGAGGGTAGCGGAAGTTCTGCCAAAAACATTCAGTACTTC

j_gene: TRBJ1-4
abundance: .
v_gene: TRBV4-2
d_gene: .
CDR3aa: CASSQAGRGEKLFF
CDR3nt: TGTGCCAGCAGCCAAGCTGGGAGGGGGGAAAAACTGTTTTTT

j_gene: TRBJ2-7
abundance: .
v_gene: TRBV2
d_gene: TRBD2
CDR3aa: CASSAGGPFYEQYF
CDR3nt: TGTGCCAGCAGTGCGGGAGGACCATTCTACGAGCAGTACTTC

j_gene: TRBJ1-4
abundance: .
v_gene: TRBV4-1
d_gene: .
CDR3aa: CASSHPRQSSDEKLFF
CDR3nt: TGCGCCAGCAGCCACCCCAGACAGAGCTCGGATGAAAAACTGTTTTTT

j_gene: TRBJ2-6
abundance: once
v_gene: TRBV6-6
d_gene: TRBD2
CDR3aa: CASSPEGLLAGPSGANVLTF
CDR3nt: TGTGCCAGCAGCCCCGAGGGGTTACTAGCGGGCCCCTCTGGGGCCAACGTCCTGACTTTC

j_gene: TRBJ2-7
abundance: .
v_gene: TRBV4-1
d_gene: .
CDR3aa: CASSQDPTRTYEQYF
CDR3nt: TGCGCCAGCAGCCAAGACCCCACGCGAACCTACGAGCAGTACTTC

j_gene: TRBJ2-5
abundance: .
v_gene: TRBV6-5
d_gene: .
CDR3aa: CAGTRDGLTQYF
CDR3nt: TGTGCCGGAACCAGGGATGGGTTGACCCAGTACTTC

j_gene: TRBJ1-2
abundance: .
v_gene: TRBV19
d_gene: .
CDR3aa: CASSFRTANYGYTF
CDR3nt: TGTGCCAGTAGTTTCCGGACAGCTAACTATGGCTACACCTTC

j_gene: TRBJ1-1
abundance: .
v_gene: TRBV28
d_gene: .
CDR3aa: CASSFSGGNTEAFF
CDR3nt: TGTGCCAGCAGTTTTTCGGGGGGGAACACTGAAGCTTTCTTT

j_gene: TRBJ2-5
abundance: .
v_gene: TRBV11-1
d_gene: .
CDR3aa: CASSLAPGTQYF
CDR3nt: TGTGCCAGCAGCTTAGCGCCGGGAACCCAGTACTTC

j_gene: TRBJ1-2
abundance: few
v_gene: TRBV9
d_gene: TRBD1
CDR3aa: CASSVVTGDEGYTF
CDR3nt: TGTGCCAGCAGCGTAGTTACAGGGGACGAAGGCTACACCTTC